These 18 T cell receptor beta chains share one sample of origin, sequenced in a study of OX40 agonist ivuxolimab in advanced cancers. Libraries were prepared by immunoSEQ multiplex PCR; TCRdb keeps only in-frame clonotypes and omits some of them. Of 85,000 to 95,000 clones detected, 89% appear once; the ten largest clones hold under 0.4%. Sequencing was performed on CD4+ or CD8+ T cells sorted from blood, taken in a trial of the OX40 agonist ivuxolimab. These receptors came from an adult with an advanced solid tumor such as melanoma, head and neck, liver or kidney cancer.

The V and J genes are TRBV20-1 and TRBJ2-5; a weak D match, TRBD2 (6 bases). V dropped 6 bases and J dropped 6 bases, with 11 bases sitting between them. This CDR3 has 11 amino acids. From germline, CDR1 is DFQATT and CDR2 SNEGSKA (reference sequence). The CDR3 loop reads CSARDSQTQYF. The CDR3 coding sequence is TGCAGTGCGCGGGACTCCCAGACCCAGTACTTC.

In DNA, the CDR3 is TGTGCCAGCAGCCAAATGAACACTGAAGCTTTCTTT. Residues: CASSQMNTEAFF. The rearrangement uses TRBV4-2 and TRBJ1-1; D is unclear. V was clipped by 2 bases and J by 0 bases, with 1 base between them. Looked up from germline, CDR1 is LGHNA and CDR2 is YNFKEQ. This CDR3 comprises 12 residues.

The V gene is TRBV9, the J gene TRBJ1-5; unclear D gene. Germline CDR1 SGDLS, CDR2 YYNGEE. With 4 bases removed from V and 2 bases from J, the gap between germline ends came to 16 bases. The CDR3 extends over 16 amino acids. CDR3 coding DNA: TGTGCCAGCAGCCCGGGTCCACCTCGGGGCAATCAGCCCCAGCATTTT. It codes for CASSPGPPRGNQPQHF.

The chain combines TRBV5-4 with TRBJ1-1, with TRBD1 matching 10 bases. J gave up 3 bases and V 3 bases, and 2 bases lay outside the gene matches. Per germline, CDR1 SGHNT and CDR2 YYREEE (reference sequence). The CDR3 has 14 amino acids. The DNA of the CDR3 is TGTGCCAGCAGCTCCGGACAGGGGGACACTGAAGCTTTCTTT. This encodes CASSSGQGDTEAFF.

The gene calls are TRBV5-1 and TRBJ2-5, with 7 bases lining up with TRBD1. Germline CDR1 reads SGHRS; CDR2 reads YFSETQ. The CDR3 has 15 amino acids. The junction had 6 bases not matched to a gene; V was cut back by 0 bases and J by 4 bases. The CDR3 is CASSLDRGIGETQYF. DNA for the CDR3: TGCGCCAGCAGCTTGGACAGGGGTATTGGAGAGACCCAGTACTTC.

The chain carries TRBV5-1 and TRBJ1-5; weak D call: TRBD1 (5 bases). Germline V gene lookup returns CDR1 SGHRS and CDR2 YFSETQ. The ends were cut back, 0 bases at V and 0 bases at J, with 19 bases in the middle. This CDR3 spans 19 amino acids. The CDR3 nucleotides are TGCGCCAGCAGCTTGGCCAAGACAGACCGACGGGATAGCAATCAGCCCCAGCATTTT. Protein: CASSLAKTDRRDSNQPQHF.

This clone has just one count. The chain employs TRBV19 and TRBJ1-1; TRBD1 aligns across 7 bases. Losses at the gene ends were 5 bases for V and 2 bases for J; bases not matched to a gene: 5. Looked up from germline, CDR1 is LNHDA and CDR2 is SQIVND (reference sequence). The CDR3 covers 14 residues. CDR3 sequence (DNA): TGTGCCAGTAGTTTACAGGGGTTAAACACTGAAGCTTTCTTT. Translated: CASSLQGLNTEAFF.

The rearrangement uses TRBV5-4 and TRBJ2-7, with D hard to call. CDR3 length: 12 residues. The germline CDR1 and CDR2 sequences are SGHNT and YYREEE (reference sequence). V lost 0 bases, J lost 4 bases, and 5 bases lay in between. The DNA of the CDR3 is TGTGCCAGCAGCTTGGATGGTTACGAGCAGTACTTC. It codes for CASSLDGYEQYF. The full variable domain, with the rest looked up from reference TRBV5-4 and TRBJ2-7, is ETGVTQSPTHLIKTRGQQVTLRCSSQSGHNTVSWYQQALGQGPQFIFQYYREEENGRGNFPPRFSGLQFPNYSSELNVNALELDDSALYLCASSLDGYEQYFGPGTRLTVT.

The V and J genes are TRBV6-5 and TRBJ1-1, with unresolved D. The V end lost 1 base, the J end lost 1 base, and 7 bases lay between the germline ends. Germline V gives CDR1 MNHEY, CDR2 SVGAGI. The CDR3 sequence is 14 residues long. The CDR3 loop reads CASSYWRGNTEAFF. CDR3 sequence (DNA): TGTGCCAGCAGTTACTGGCGGGGGAACACTGAAGCTTTCTTT.

The chain combines TRBV6-5 with TRBJ1-2; TRBD1 is a possible D gene (6 bases). Germline V CDR1 and CDR2: MNHEY, SVGAGI. The CDR3 loop spans 13 amino acids. V dropped 4 bases and J dropped 2 bases, with 8 bases sitting between them. CDR3 sequence: CASSWGHNYGYTF. CDR3 nucleotides: TGTGCCAGCAGTTGGGGACACAACTATGGCTACACCTTC.

V and J are TRBV7-2 and TRBJ1-1; TRBD1 aligns across 9 bases. The ends lost 6 bases at V and 7 bases at J; junction bases unmatched: 9. This CDR3 comprises 14 residues. Looked up from germline, CDR1 is SGHTA and CDR2 is FQGNSA. The CDR3 loop is CASRKGQGSGEAFF. The DNA for the CDR3 is TGTGCCAGCAGAAAGGGACAGGGATCTGGTGAAGCTTTCTTT.

A remark on this clone: The same CDR3 is also encoded by other DNA sequences in this sample. The rearrangement uses TRBV27 and TRBJ2-5; D is unclear. This CDR3 has 14 residues. CDR1 is MNHEY and CDR2 is SMNVEV in the germline V gene (reference sequence). With 3 bases removed from V and 1 base from J, the gap between germline ends came to 9 bases. CDR3: CASSFRVSQETQYF. Written as DNA, the CDR3 is TGTGCCAGCAGTTTTAGGGTCAGCCAAGAGACCCAGTACTTC.

The chain is built from TRBV4-2 and TRBJ2-5; no clear D gene. Trimming removed 4 bases at V and 0 bases at J, with 9 bases between. CDR1 and CDR2 from the germline V gene are LGHNA and YNFKEQ. CDR3 length: 14 residues. The CDR3 nucleotides are TGTGCCAGCAGCCCTAATCATTACCAAGAGACCCAGTACTTC. Translation: CASSPNHYQETQYF.

This chain connects TRBV7-8 to TRBJ2-4, with 8 positions matching TRBD1. Germline V CDR1 and CDR2: SGHVS, FQNEAQ. The CDR3 totals 15 residues. The junction had 7 bases not matched to a gene; V was cut back by 2 bases and J by 7 bases. The CDR3 DNA is TGTGCCAGCAGCTTAAGGACAGGGATGGAGAACATTCAGTACTTC. Residues: CASSLRTGMENIQYF.

J is TRBJ2-2 and V is TRBV7-2; D uncertain. V was cut by 6 bases and J by 8 bases, with 13 bases left in between. Germline lookup yields CDR1 SGHTA and CDR2 FQGNSA. The CDR3 runs to 13 residues. This CDR3 is CASSWAWGGELFF. CDR3 sequence (DNA): TGTGCCAGCAGTTGGGCTTGGGGTGGGGAGCTGTTTTTT.

This sequence joins TRBV5-1 and TRBJ2-2; D is undetermined. Trimming removed 1 base at V and 2 bases at J, with 12 bases between. The CDR3 covers 16 residues. CDR1 SGHRS and CDR2 YFSETQ come from the germline V gene. CDR3 sequence (DNA): TGCGCCAGCAGCTTGACGACTCAGCAAAACACCGGGGAGCTGTTTTTT. Protein: CASSLTTQQNTGELFF.

V is TRBV4-1 and J is TRBJ2-3, with TRBD2 identical over 11 bases. The trim removed 0 bases at V and 3 bases at J, leaving 8 bases unmatched. Germline CDR1 is MGHRA and CDR2 is YSYEKL. The CDR3 spans 18 residues. Here the CDR3 DNA reads TGCGCCAGCAGCCAAGAAGCATTAGCGGGGGGGATGACAGATACGCAGTATTTT. Translation: CASSQEALAGGMTDTQYF.

CDR3 protein: CASSSRLAGNTGELFF. The CDR3 region has the DNA TGTGCCAGCAGCTCGAGACTAGCGGGGAACACCGGGGAGCTGTTTTTT. The chain combines TRBV7-2 with TRBJ2-2, with 10 bases fitting TRBD2. Trimming cost V 4 bases and J 1 base; bases outside gene matches: 3. The CDR3 is 16 residues long. Per the germline V gene, CDR1 is SGHTA and CDR2 is FQGNSA.